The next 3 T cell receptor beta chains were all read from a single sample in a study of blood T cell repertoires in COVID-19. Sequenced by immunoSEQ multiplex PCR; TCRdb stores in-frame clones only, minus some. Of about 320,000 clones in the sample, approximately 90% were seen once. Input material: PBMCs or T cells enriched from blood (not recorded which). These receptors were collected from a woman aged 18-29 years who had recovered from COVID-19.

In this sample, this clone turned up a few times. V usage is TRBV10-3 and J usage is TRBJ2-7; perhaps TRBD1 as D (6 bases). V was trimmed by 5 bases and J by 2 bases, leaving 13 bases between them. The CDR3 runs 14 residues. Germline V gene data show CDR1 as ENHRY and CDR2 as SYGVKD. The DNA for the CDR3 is TGTGCCATCAGTTGGCGACAGGAAACCTACGAGCAGTACTTC. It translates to CAISWRQETYEQYF.

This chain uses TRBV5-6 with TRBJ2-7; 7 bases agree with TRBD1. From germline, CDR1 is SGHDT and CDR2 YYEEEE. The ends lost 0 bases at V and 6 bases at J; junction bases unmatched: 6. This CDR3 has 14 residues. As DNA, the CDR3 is TGTGCCAGCAGCTTGGGACAGGGCCAGGGCGAGCAGTACTTC. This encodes CASSLGQGQGEQYF. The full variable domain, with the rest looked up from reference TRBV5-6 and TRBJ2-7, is DAGVTQSPTHLIKTRGQQVTLRCSPKSGHDTVSWYQQALGQGPQFIFQYYEEEERQRGNFPDRFSGHQFPNYSSELNVNALLLGDSALYLCASSLGQGQGEQYFGPGTRLTVT.

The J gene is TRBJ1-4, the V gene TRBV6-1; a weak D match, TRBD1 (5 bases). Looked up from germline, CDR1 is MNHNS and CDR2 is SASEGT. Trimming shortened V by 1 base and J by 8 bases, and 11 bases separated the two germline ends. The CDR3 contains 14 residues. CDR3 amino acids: CASSEEQVWEKLFF. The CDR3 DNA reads TGTGCCAGCAGTGAAGAACAGGTTTGGGAAAAACTGTTTTTT.